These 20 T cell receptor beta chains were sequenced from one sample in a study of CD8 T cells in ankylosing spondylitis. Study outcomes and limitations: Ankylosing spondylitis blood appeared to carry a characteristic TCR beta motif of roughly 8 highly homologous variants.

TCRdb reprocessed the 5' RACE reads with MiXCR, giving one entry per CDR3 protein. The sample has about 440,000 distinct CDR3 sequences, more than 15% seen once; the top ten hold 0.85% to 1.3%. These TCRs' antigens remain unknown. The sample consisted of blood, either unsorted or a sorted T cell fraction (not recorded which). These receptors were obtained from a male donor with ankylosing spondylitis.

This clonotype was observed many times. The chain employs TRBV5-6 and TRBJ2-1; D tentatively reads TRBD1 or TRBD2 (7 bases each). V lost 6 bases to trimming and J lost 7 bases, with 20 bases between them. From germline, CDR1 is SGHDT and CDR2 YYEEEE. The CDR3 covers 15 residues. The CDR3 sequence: CASTDQGGLSNEQFF. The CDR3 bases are TGTGCCAGCACCGATCAGGGGGGGCTTTCGAATGAGCAGTTCTTC. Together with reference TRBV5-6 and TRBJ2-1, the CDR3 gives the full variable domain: DAGVTQSPTHLIKTRGQQVTLRCSPKSGHDTVSWYQQALGQGPQFIFQYYEEEERQRGNFPDRFSGHQFPNYSSELNVNALLLGDSALYLCASTDQGGLSNEQFFGPGTRLTVL.

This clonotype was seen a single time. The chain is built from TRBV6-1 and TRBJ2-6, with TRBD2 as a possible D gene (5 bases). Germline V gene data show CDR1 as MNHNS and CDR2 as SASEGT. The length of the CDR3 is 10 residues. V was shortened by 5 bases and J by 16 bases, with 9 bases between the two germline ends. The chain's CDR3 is CASSSPGLTF. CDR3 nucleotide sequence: TGTGCCAGCAGTAGCCCGGGACTGACTTTC.

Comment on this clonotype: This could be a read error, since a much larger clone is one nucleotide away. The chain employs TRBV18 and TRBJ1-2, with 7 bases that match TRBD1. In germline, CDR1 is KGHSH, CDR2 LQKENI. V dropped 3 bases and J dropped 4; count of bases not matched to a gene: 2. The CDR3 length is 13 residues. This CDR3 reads CASSPTGPYGYTF. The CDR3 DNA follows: TGTGCCAGCTCACCGACAGGGCCCTATGGCTACACCTTC. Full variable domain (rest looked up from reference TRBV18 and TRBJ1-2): NAGVMQNPRHLVRRRGQEARLRCSPMKGHSHVYWYRQLPEEGLKFMVYLQKENIIDESGMPKERFSAEFPKEGPSILRIQQVVRGDSAAYFCASSPTGPYGYTFGSGTRLTVV.

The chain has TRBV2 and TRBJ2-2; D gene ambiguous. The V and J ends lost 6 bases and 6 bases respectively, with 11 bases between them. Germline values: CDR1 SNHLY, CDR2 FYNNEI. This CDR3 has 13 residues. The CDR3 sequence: CASSLDTPGELFF. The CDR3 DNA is TGTGCCAGCAGCCTAGACACTCCCGGGGAGCTGTTTTTT.

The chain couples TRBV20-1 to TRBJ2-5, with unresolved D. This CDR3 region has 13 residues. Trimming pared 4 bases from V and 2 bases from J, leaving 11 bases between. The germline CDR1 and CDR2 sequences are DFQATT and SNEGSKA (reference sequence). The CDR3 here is CSATGPVQETQYF. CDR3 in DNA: TGCAGTGCTACCGGGCCGGTGCAAGAGACCCAGTACTTC.

The CDR3: CASSLYVPNTGELFF. Written as DNA, the CDR3 is TGTGCCAGCAGCTTATATGTCCCGAACACCGGGGAGCTGTTTTTT. This chain joins TRBV11-3 and TRBJ2-2, with D hard to call. There are 15 residues in the CDR3. CDR1 and CDR2 (germline): SGHNT, YENEEA. Trimming cost V 2 bases and J 0 bases, with 7 bases left between them.

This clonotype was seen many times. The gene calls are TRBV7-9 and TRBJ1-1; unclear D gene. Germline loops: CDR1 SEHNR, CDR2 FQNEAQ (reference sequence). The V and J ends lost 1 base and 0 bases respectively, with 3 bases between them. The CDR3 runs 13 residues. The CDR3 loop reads CASSLDMNTEAFF. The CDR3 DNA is TGTGCCAGCAGCTTAGACATGAACACTGAAGCTTTCTTT.

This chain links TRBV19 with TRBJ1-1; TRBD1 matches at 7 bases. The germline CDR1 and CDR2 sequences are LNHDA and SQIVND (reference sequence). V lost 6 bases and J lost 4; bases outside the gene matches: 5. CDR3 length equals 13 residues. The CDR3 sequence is CASSSQGVTEAFF. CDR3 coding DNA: TGTGCCAGTAGCTCCCAGGGGGTCACTGAAGCTTTCTTT.

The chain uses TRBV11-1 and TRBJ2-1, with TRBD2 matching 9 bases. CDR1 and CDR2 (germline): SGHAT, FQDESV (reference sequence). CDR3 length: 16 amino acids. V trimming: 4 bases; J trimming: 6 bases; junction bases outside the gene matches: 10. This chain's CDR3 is CASSSGLALVGNEQFF. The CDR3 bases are TGTGCCAGCAGCTCGGGACTAGCTCTCGTTGGCAATGAGCAGTTCTTC.

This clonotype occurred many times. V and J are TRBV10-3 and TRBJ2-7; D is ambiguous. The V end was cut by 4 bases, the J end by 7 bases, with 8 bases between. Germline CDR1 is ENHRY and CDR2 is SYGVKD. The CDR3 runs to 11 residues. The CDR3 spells CAISVDQEQYF. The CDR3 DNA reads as TGTGCCATCAGTGTCGACCAGGAGCAGTACTTC.

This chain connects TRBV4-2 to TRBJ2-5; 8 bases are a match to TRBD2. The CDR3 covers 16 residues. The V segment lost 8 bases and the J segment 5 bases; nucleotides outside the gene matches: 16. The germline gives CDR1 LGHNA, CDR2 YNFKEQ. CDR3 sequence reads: CASGPGVAGRRETQYF. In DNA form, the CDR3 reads TGTGCCAGCGGACCCGGAGTAGCGGGAAGGCGGGAGACCCAGTACTTC.

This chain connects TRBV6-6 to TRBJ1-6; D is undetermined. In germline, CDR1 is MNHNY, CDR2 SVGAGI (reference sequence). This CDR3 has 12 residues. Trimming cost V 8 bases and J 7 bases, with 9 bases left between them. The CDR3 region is CASSIVNSPLHF. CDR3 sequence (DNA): TGTGCCAGCTCCATCGTCAATTCACCCCTCCACTTT.

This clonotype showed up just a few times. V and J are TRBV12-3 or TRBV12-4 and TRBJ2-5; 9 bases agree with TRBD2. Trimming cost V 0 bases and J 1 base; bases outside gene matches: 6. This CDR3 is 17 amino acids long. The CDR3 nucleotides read TGTGCCAGCAGTTTAGCCGGACTAGCGAGAACCCAAGAGACCCAGTACTTC. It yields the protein CASSLAGLARTQETQYF.

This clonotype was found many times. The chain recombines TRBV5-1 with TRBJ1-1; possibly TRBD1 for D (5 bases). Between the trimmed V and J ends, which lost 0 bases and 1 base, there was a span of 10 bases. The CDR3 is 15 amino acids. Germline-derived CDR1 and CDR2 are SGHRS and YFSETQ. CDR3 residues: CASSLGGSTNTEAFF. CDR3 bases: TGCGCCAGCAGCTTGGGGGGGAGTACGAACACTGAAGCTTTCTTT.

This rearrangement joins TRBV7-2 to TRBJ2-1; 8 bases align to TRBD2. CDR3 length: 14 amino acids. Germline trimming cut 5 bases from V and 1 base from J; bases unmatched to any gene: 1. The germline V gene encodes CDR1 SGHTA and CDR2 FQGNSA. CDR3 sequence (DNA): TGTGCCAGCAGCCAGCGGGGGTCCTACAATGAGCAGTTCTTC. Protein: CASSQRGSYNEQFF.

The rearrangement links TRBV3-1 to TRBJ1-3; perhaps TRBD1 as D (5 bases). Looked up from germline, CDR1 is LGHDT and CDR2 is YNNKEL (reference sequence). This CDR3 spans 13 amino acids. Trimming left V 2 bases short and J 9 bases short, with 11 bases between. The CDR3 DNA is TGTGCCAGCAGCCAATACTCCGGGACCACCATATATTTT. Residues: CASSQYSGTTIYF.

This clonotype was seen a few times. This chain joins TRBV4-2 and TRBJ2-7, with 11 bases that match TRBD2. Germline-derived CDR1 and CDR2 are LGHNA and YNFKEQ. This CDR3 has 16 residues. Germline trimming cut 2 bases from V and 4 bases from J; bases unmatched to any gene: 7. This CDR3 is CASSQLLAGGLYEQYF. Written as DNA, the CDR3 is TGTGCCAGCAGCCAACTCCTAGCGGGGGGCCTATACGAGCAGTACTTC.

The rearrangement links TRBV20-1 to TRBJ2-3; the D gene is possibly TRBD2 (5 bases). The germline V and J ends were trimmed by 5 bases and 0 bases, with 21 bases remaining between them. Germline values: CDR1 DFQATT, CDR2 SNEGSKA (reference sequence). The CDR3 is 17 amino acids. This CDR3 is CSAPRRFSVSSTDTQYF. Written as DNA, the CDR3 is TGCAGTGCTCCCCGCAGGTTTAGCGTTTCTAGCACAGATACGCAGTATTTT.

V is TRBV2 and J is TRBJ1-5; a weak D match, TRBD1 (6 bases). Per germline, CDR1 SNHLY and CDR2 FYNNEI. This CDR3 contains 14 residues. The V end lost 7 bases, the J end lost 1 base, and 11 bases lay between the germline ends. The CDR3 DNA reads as TGTGCCAGCAACCAACAGGGAAGCAATCAGCCCCAGCATTTT. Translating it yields CASNQQGSNQPQHF.

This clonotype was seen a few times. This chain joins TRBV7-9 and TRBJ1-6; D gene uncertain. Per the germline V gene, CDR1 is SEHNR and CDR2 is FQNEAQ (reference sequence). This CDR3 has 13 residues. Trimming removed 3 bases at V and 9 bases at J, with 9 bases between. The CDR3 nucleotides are TGTGCCAGCAGCTTGGGGTATGGTTCACCCCTCCACTTT. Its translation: CASSLGYGSPLHF.